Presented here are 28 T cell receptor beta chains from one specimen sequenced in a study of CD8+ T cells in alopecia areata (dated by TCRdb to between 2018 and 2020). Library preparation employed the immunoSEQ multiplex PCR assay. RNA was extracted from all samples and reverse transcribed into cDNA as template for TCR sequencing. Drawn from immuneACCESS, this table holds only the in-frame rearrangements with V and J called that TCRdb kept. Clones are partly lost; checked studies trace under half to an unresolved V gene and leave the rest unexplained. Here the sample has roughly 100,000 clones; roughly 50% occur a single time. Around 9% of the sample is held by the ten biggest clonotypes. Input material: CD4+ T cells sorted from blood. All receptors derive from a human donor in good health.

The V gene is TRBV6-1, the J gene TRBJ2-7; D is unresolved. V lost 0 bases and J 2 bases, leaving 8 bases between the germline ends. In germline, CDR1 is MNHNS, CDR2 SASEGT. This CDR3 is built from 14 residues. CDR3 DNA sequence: TGTGCCAGCAGTGAAGCGGGGAAGGCCTACGAGCAGTACTTC. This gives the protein CASSEAGKAYEQYF.

CDR3 region: CAWSEPADEQFF. CDR3 DNA sequence: TGTGCCTGGAGTGAACCCGCTGATGAGCAGTTCTTC. The chain combines TRBV30 with TRBJ2-1; D remains unclear. Trimming removed 1 base at V and 8 bases at J, with 9 bases between. This CDR3 contains 12 residues. From germline, CDR1 is GTSNPN and CDR2 SVGIG (reference sequence).

The CDR3 region has the DNA TGTGCCAGCAGCTTAGTTTGGACAGGGCCGTATGGCTACACCTTC. Translating it yields CASSLVWTGPYGYTF. The rearrangement joins TRBV11-2 to TRBJ1-2; 8 nucleotides line up with TRBD1. From germline, CDR1 is SGHAT and CDR2 FQNNGV. This CDR3 is built from 15 residues. Trimming took 1 base from V and 5 from J; bases not matched to a gene: 6. The full variable domain, with the rest looked up from reference TRBV11-2 and TRBJ1-2, is EAGVAQSPRYKIIEKRQSVAFWCNPISGHATLYWYQQILGQGPKLLIQFQNNGVVDDSQLPKDRFSAERLKGVDSTLKIQPAKLEDSAVYLCASSLVWTGPYGYTFGSGTRLTVV.

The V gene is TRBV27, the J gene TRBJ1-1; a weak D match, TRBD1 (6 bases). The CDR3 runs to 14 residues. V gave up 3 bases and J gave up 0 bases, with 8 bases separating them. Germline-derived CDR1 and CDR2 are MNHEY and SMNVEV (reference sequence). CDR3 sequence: CASSLTGVNTEAFF. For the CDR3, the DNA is TGTGCCAGCAGTTTGACAGGTGTGAACACTGAAGCTTTCTTT.

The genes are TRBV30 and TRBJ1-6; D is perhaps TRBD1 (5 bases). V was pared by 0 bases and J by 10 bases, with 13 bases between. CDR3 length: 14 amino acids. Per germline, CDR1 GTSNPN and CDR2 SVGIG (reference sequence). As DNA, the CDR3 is TGTGCCTGGAGTGTACGCAGGGTCGGATCACCCCTCCACTTT. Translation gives CAWSVRRVGSPLHF.

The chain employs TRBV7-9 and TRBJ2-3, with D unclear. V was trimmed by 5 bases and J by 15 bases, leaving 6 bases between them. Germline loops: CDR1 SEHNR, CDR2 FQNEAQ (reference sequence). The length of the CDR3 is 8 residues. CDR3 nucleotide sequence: TGTGCCAGCAGCGCTAAATATTTT. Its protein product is CASSAKYF.

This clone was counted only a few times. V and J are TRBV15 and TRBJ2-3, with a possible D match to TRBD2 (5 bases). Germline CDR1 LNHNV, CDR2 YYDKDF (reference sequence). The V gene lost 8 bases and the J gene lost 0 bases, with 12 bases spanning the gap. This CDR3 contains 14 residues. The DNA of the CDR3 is TGTGCCACCCTCGATCGGGATAGCACAGATACGCAGTATTTT. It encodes CATLDRDSTDTQYF.

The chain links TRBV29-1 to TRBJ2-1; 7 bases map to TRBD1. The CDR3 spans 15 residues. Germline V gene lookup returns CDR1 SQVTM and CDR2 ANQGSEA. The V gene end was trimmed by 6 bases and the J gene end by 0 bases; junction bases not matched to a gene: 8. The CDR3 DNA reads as TGCAGCGTACGGACAGGTTCCCACTCCTACAATGAGCAGTTCTTC. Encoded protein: CSVRTGSHSYNEQFF.

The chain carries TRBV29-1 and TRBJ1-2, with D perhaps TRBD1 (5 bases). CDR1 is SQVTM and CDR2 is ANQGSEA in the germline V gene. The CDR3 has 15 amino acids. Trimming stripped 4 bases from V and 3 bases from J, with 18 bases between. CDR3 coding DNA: TGCAGCGTTGCCTTGGTTGTCAGGGATGACTATGGCTACACCTTC. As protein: CSVALVVRDDYGYTF.

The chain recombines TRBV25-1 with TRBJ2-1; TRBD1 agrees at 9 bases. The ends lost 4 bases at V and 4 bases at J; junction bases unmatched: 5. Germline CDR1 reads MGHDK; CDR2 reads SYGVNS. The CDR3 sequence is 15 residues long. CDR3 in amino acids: CASSGSGTGYNEQFF. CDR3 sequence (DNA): TGTGCCAGCAGTGGATCCGGGACAGGGTACAATGAGCAGTTCTTC. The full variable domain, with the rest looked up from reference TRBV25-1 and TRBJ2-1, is EADIYQTPRYLVIGTGKKITLECSQTMGHDKMYWYQQDPGMELHLIHYSYGVNSTEKGDLSSESTVSRIRTEHFPLTLESARPSHTSQYLCASSGSGTGYNEQFFGPGTRLTVL.

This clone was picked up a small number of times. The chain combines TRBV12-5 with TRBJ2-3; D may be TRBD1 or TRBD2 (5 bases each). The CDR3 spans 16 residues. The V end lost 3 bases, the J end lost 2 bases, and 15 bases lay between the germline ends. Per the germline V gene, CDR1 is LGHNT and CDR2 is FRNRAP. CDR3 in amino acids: CASGFSPGPLTDTQYF. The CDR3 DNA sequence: TGTGCTAGTGGTTTTTCACCGGGACCGCTCACAGATACGCAGTATTTT.

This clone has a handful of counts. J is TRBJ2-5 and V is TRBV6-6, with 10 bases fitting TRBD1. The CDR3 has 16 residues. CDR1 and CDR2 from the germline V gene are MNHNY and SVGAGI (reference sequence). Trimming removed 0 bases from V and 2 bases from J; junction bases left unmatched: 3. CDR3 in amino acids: CASSYSTGGPQETQYF. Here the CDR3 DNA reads TGTGCCAGCAGTTACTCGACAGGGGGCCCTCAAGAGACCCAGTACTTC.

CDR3 in DNA: TGTGCCAGCAGTCACGGGACAGGGGAGCGGGGCTACACCTTC. This encodes CASSHGTGERGYTF. The gene calls are TRBV6-6 and TRBJ1-2, with 10 bases lining up with TRBD1. Germline assignment: CDR1 MNHNY and CDR2 SVGAGI (reference sequence). The CDR3 consists of 14 residues. Trimming cost V 5 bases and J 8 bases; bases outside gene matches: 8.

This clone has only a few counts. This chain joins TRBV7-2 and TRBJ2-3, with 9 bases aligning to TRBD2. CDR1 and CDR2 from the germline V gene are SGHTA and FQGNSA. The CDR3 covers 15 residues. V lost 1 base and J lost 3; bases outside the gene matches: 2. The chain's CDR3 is CASSLGTSVTDTQYF. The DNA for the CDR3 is TGTGCCAGCAGCTTAGGGACTAGCGTGACAGATACGCAGTATTTT.

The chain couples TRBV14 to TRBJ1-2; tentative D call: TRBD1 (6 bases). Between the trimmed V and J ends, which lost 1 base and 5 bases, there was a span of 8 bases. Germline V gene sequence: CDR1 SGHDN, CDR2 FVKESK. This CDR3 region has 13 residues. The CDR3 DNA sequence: TGTGCCAGCAGCCAAGGGACAGATTATGGCTACACCTTC. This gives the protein CASSQGTDYGYTF.

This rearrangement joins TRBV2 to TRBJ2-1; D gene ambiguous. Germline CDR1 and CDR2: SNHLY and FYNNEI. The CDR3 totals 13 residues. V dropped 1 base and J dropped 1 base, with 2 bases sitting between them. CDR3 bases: TGTGCCAGCAGTGAAGGGTCCTACAATGAGCAGTTCTTC. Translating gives CASSEGSYNEQFF.

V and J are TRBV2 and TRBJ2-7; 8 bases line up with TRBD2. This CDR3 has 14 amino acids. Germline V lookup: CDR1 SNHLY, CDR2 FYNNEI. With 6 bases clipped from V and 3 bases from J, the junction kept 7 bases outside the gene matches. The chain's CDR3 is CASRPGLVLYEQYF. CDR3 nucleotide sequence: TGTGCCAGCAGACCGGGACTAGTTCTCTACGAGCAGTACTTC.

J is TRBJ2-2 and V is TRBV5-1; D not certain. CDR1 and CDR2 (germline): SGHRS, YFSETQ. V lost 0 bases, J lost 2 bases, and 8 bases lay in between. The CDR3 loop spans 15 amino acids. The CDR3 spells CASSLVSANTGELFF. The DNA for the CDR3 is TGCGCCAGCAGCTTGGTGTCAGCTAACACCGGGGAGCTGTTTTTT.

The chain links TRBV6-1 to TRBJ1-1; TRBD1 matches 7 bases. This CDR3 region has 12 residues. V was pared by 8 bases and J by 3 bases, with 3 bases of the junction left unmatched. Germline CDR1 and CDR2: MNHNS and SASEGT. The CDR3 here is CASRQGDTEAFF. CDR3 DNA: TGTGCCAGCCGACAGGGAGACACTGAAGCTTTCTTT.

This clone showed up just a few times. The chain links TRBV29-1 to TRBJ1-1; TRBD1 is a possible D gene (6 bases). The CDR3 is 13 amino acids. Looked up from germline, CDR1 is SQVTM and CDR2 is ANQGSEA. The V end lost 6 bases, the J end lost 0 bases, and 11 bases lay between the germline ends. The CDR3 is CSVSTGMNTEAFF. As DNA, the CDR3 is TGCAGCGTAAGCACAGGGATGAACACTGAAGCTTTCTTT.

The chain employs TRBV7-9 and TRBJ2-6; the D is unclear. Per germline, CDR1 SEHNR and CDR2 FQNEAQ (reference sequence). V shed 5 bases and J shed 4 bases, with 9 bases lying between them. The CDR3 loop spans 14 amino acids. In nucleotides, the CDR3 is TGTGCCAGCAGCCCGAGTACAGGGGCCAACGTCCTGACTTTC. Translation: CASSPSTGANVLTF.

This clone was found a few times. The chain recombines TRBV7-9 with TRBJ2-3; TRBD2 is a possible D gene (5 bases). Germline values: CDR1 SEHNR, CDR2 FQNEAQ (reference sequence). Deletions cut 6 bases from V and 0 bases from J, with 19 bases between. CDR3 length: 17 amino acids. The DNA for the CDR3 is TGTGCCAGCAGGCCTTCCCCCCGGGGTTCGAGCACAGATACGCAGTATTTT. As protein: CASRPSPRGSSTDTQYF.

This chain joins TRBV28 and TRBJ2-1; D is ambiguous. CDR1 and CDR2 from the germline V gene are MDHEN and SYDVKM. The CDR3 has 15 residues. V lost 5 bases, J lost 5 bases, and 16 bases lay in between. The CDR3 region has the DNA TGTGCCAGCAGTCCCTCGGGTTCCATAAACAATGAGCAGTTCTTC. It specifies CASSPSGSINNEQFF.

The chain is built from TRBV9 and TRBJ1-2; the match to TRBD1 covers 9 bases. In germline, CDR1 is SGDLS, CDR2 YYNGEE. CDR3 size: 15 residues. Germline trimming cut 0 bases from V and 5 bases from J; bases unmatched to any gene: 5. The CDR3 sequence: CASSVGGTGFYGYTF. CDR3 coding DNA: TGTGCCAGCAGCGTAGGAGGGACAGGGTTTTATGGCTACACCTTC.

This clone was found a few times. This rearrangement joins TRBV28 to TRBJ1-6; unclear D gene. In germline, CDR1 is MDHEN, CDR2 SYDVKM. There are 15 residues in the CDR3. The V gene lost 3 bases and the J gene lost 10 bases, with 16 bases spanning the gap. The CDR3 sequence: CASSFQIGPGSPLHF. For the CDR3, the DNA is TGTGCCAGCAGTTTTCAGATTGGACCCGGATCACCCCTCCACTTT.

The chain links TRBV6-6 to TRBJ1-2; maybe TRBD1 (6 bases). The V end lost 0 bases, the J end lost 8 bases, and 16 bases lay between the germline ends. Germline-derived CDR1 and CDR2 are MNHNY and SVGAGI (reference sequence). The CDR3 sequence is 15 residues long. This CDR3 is CASSYSGPQGLGYTF. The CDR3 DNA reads TGTGCCAGCAGTTACTCGGGACCACAGGGCTTGGGCTACACCTTC.

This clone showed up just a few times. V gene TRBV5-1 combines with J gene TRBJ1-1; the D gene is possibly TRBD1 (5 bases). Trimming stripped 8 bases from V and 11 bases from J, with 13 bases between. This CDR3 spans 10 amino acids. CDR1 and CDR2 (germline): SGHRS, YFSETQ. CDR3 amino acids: CARKDTAAFF. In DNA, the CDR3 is TGCGCCAGAAAGGACACGGCGGCTTTCTTT. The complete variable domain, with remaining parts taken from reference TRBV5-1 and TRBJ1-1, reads KAGVTQTPRYLIKTRGQQVTLSCSPISGHRSVSWYQQTPGQGLQFLFEYFSETQRNKGNFPGRFSGRQFSNSRSEMNVSTLELGDSALYLCARKDTAAFFGQGTRLTVV.

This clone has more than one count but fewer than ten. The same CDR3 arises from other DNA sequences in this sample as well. The CDR3 DNA is TGTGCCAGCAGCTCGCGACTAGCATCCTACAATGAGCAGTTCTTC. This gives the protein CASSSRLASYNEQFF. The chain combines TRBV9 with TRBJ2-1; TRBD2 agrees at 7 bases. V trimming: 4 bases; J trimming: 1 base; junction bases outside the gene matches: 5. Germline V gene sequence: CDR1 SGDLS, CDR2 YYNGEE. The CDR3 runs 15 residues.